These 20 T cell receptor beta chains were sequenced from one sample in a study of blood T cell repertoires in COVID-19 (dated by TCRdb to between 2020 and 2021). The library was made by the immunoSEQ multiplex PCR assay. TCRdb provides this immuneACCESS table in a form limited to in-frame rearrangements. Some clones are lacking; in checked studies, under half of them reflect an unresolved V gene, and why the rest are absent is not known. The sample table shows 250,000 to 400,000 clones, and 85% to 90% are seen once. The ten largest clonotypes hold roughly 2.8% of the sample. The sample consisted of peripheral blood. The receptor set was obtained from a woman aged 25 to 39 with COVID-19, enrolled during active disease.

The chain carries TRBV11-3 and TRBJ2-7; D call uncertain. Trimming took off 0 bases at V and 8 bases at J, with 14 bases between the two ends. Germline V gene data show CDR1 as SGHNT and CDR2 as YENEEA. This CDR3 has 14 residues. CDR3 region: CASSLDSASGKQYF. DNA of the CDR3: TGTGCCAGCAGCTTAGATTCGGCTAGTGGCAAGCAGTACTTC.

V and J are TRBV7-9 and TRBJ2-5; possibly TRBD1 for D (5 bases). V lost 3 bases, J lost 7 bases, and 18 bases lay in between. The germline V gene encodes CDR1 SEHNR and CDR2 FQNEAQ (reference sequence). The CDR3 length is 15 residues. DNA of the CDR3: TGTGCCAGCAGCTTGGCTGGACCCCTGGGGCGGACCCAGTACTTC. The encoded protein is CASSLAGPLGRTQYF.

This chain uses TRBV5-6 with TRBJ2-5; 9 bases match TRBD2. Per the germline V gene, CDR1 is SGHDT and CDR2 is YYEEEE. The junction had 4 bases not matched to a gene; V was cut back by 0 bases and J by 4 bases. This CDR3 has 15 residues. The CDR3, as DNA: TGTGCCAGCAGCTTGGGGACAGCGGGGGGAGAGACCCAGTACTTC. It is translated as CASSLGTAGGETQYF.

This clone was detected only once. The rearrangement links TRBV6-5 to TRBJ2-1; the match to TRBD1 covers 8 bases. This CDR3 region has 15 residues. From germline, CDR1 is MNHEY and CDR2 SVGAGI. V shed 5 bases, J shed 5 bases, and the junction held 8 bases outside the gene matches. CDR3 sequence (DNA): TGTGCCAGCAGTCCCGACAGGGGCGCGAACAATGAGCAGTTCTTC. Translating it yields CASSPDRGANNEQFF.

The genes are TRBV2 and TRBJ1-2; TRBD1 matches 7 bases. The trim removed 2 bases at V and 1 base at J, leaving 4 bases unmatched. This CDR3 spans 15 amino acids. Germline CDR1 reads SNHLY; CDR2 reads FYNNEI. The CDR3 spells CASSERSGGNYGYTF. The CDR3 DNA follows: TGTGCCAGCAGTGAAAGGTCAGGGGGTAACTATGGCTACACCTTC.

The V call is TRBV6-1, the J call TRBJ1-2; D remains unclear. The CDR3 contains 16 residues. CDR1 is MNHNS and CDR2 is SASEGT in the germline V gene. The V end lost 0 bases, the J end lost 8 bases, and 19 bases lay between the germline ends. The CDR3: CASSEAQRASPRGYTF. CDR3 nucleotides: TGTGCCAGCAGTGAAGCCCAACGCGCCAGTCCTAGGGGCTACACCTTC.

The CDR3 DNA reads TGCGCCAGCAGCTCGCGGGCAGTTATAGCGGGAGTGGGTTACAATGAGCAGTTCTTC. Translated, it gives CASSSRAVIAGVGYNEQFF. The V and J genes are TRBV5-1 and TRBJ2-1, with 9 bases identical to TRBD2. The germline gives CDR1 SGHRS, CDR2 YFSETQ. The J segment lost 4 bases and the V segment lost 3 bases, leaving 17 bases of the junction unmatched. The CDR3 contains 19 residues.

The chain uses TRBV27 and TRBJ2-1, with 11 positions matching TRBD1. With 4 bases clipped from V and 9 bases from J, the junction kept 5 bases outside the gene matches. Germline CDR1 is MNHEY and CDR2 is SMNVEV (reference sequence). This CDR3 is 14 amino acids long. CDR3 coding DNA: TGTGCCAGCAGTTATGGACAGGGGGCGGCTGAGCAGTTCTTC. This encodes CASSYGQGAAEQFF.

V is TRBV19 and J is TRBJ2-1; 12 bases fit TRBD1. The CDR3 spans 14 residues. Germline V gene sequence: CDR1 LNHDA, CDR2 SQIVND (reference sequence). The junction had 1 base not matched to a gene; V was cut back by 5 bases and J by 5 bases. This CDR3 is CASSGDRGHNEQFF. CDR3 coding DNA: TGTGCCAGTAGTGGGGACAGGGGGCACAATGAGCAGTTCTTC.

This chain connects TRBV10-1 to TRBJ2-1; maybe TRBD1 (6 bases). Per germline, CDR1 WNHNN and CDR2 SYGVQD (reference sequence). Trimming left V 8 bases short and J 6 bases short, with 20 bases between. CDR3 length: 15 residues. Here the CDR3 DNA reads TGCGCCAGCGATTGGTTCAGGGGCCCCCTCAATGAGCAGTTCTTC. It is translated as CASDWFRGPLNEQFF.

The rearrangement links TRBV29-1 to TRBJ2-2; the match to TRBD1 covers 7 bases. Germline values: CDR1 SQVTM, CDR2 ANQGSEA. V dropped 6 bases and J dropped 4; count of bases not matched to a gene: 8. The CDR3 consists of 14 residues. The CDR3: CSVQDRVGTGELFF. DNA for the CDR3: TGCAGCGTCCAAGACAGGGTGGGCACCGGGGAGCTGTTTTTT.

The rearrangement links TRBV5-4 to TRBJ2-3; tentative D call: TRBD1 (6 bases). Germline values: CDR1 SGHNT, CDR2 YYREEE (reference sequence). V lost 6 bases and J 2 bases, leaving 16 bases between the germline ends. The CDR3 loop spans 15 amino acids. The CDR3, as DNA: TGTGCCAGCACCCCGAGACAGGAGGACACAGATACGCAGTATTTT. As protein: CASTPRQEDTDTQYF.

This sequence joins TRBV11-1 and TRBJ1-2, with unresolved D. CDR1 SGHAT and CDR2 FQDESV come from the germline V gene (reference sequence). CDR3 length equals 13 residues. Trimming took off 0 bases at V and 8 bases at J, with 10 bases between the two ends. CDR3 DNA: TGTGCCAGCAGCTTAGCCTCGGGAGGGGGCTACACCTTC. It is translated as CASSLASGGGYTF.

A single count supports this clone. The rearrangement links TRBV27 to TRBJ1-1; 8 bases line up with TRBD1. From germline, CDR1 is MNHEY and CDR2 SMNVEV (reference sequence). The CDR3 is 14 residues long. J was trimmed by 7 bases and V by 5 bases; bases with no gene match: 9. The CDR3: CASSQQTGAVEAFF. The DNA for the CDR3 is TGTGCCAGCAGTCAGCAGACAGGGGCCGTTGAAGCTTTCTTT.

V and J are TRBV5-4 and TRBJ2-5, with 7 bases identical to TRBD1. Unmatched junction bases numbered 5, after V lost 4 bases and J lost 2 bases. The CDR3 runs 14 residues. Germline loops: CDR1 SGHNT, CDR2 YYREEE (reference sequence). As DNA, the CDR3 is TGTGCCAGCAGCCGCCGGGACAGTCAAGAGACCCAGTACTTC. Translated, it gives CASSRRDSQETQYF. The variable domain in full, with the rest retrieved from reference TRBV5-4 and TRBJ2-5, is ETGVTQSPTHLIKTRGQQVTLRCSSQSGHNTVSWYQQALGQGPQFIFQYYREEENGRGNFPPRFSGLQFPNYSSELNVNALELDDSALYLCASSRRDSQETQYFGPGTRLLVL.

The rearrangement joins TRBV12-3 or TRBV12-4 to TRBJ1-3, with D unresolved. V was shortened by 7 bases and J by 2 bases, with 9 bases between the two germline ends. This CDR3 spans 13 amino acids. The CDR3 region has the DNA TGTGCCAGCAACCCGGGAGCTGGAAACACCATATATTTT. Its protein is CASNPGAGNTIYF.

This clone has a single count. The V call is TRBV28, the J call TRBJ1-2; D unclear. This CDR3 spans 14 amino acids. The V end was cut by 2 bases, the J end by 7 bases, with 14 bases between. Looked up from germline, CDR1 is MDHEN and CDR2 is SYDVKM. This chain's CDR3 is CASSLEQFRFGYTF. CDR3 nucleotides: TGTGCCAGCAGTTTAGAACAGTTCCGATTTGGCTACACCTTC.

This chain joins TRBV14 and TRBJ1-2, with D possibly being TRBD1 (5 bases). The V gene's germline CDR1 is SGHDN and CDR2 FVKESK. The CDR3 length is 16 residues. Trimming took off 0 bases at V and 6 bases at J, with 17 bases between the two ends. CDR3 in amino acids: CASSQDVTPGENGYTF. CDR3 DNA: TGTGCCAGCAGCCAAGACGTGACGCCGGGGGAAAATGGCTACACCTTC.

This clone was recorded only once. This CDR3 is CASSLVGAGNEKLFF. DNA of the CDR3: TGCGCCAGCAGCTTGGTTGGAGCGGGTAATGAAAAACTGTTTTTT. The chain joins TRBV5-1 to TRBJ1-4; no clear D gene. Germline-derived CDR1 and CDR2 are SGHRS and YFSETQ. V was trimmed by 0 bases and J by 4 bases, leaving 10 bases between them. This CDR3 has 15 residues.

The chain links TRBV7-3 to TRBJ2-6, with D unclear. The CDR3 sequence is 16 residues long. Trimming removed 5 bases from V and 4 bases from J, with 15 bases in between. Germline CDR1 is SGHTA and CDR2 is FQGTGA. CDR3 region: CASSTTSGGGANVLTF. The CDR3 nucleotides read TGTGCCAGCAGCACAACCTCAGGTGGAGGGGCCAACGTCCTGACTTTC.